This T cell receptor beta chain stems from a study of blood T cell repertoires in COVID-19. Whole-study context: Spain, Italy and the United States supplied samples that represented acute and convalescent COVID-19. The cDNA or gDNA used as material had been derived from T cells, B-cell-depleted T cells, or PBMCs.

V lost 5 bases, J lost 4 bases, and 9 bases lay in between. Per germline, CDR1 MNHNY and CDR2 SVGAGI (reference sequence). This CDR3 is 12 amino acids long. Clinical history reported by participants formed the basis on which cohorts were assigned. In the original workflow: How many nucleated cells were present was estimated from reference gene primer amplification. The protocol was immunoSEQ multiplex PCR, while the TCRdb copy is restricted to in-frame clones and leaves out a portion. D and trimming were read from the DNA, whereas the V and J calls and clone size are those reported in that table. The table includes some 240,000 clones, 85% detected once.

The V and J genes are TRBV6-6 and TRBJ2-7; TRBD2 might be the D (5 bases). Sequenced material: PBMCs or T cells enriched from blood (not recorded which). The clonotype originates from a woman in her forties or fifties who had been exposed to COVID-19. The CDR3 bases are TGTGCCAGCAGTCCACGGGATTACGAGCAGTACTTC. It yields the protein CASSPRDYEQYF.